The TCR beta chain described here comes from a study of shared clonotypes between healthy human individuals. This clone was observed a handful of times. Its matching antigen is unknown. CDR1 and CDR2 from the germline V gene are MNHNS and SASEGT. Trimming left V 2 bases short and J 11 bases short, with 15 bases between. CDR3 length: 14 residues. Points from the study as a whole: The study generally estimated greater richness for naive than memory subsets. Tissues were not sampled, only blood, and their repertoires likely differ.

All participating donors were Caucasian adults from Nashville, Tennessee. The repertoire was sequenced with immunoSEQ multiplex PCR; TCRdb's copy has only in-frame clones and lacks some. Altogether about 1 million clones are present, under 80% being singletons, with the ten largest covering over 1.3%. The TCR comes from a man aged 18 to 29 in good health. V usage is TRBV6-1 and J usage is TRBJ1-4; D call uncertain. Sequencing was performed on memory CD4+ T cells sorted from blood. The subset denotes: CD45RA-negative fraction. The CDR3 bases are TGTGCCAGCAGTGAATCGGTAGGGATTGGGAAACTGTTTTTT. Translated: CASSESVGIGKLFF.